This entry lists 12 T cell receptor beta chains sequenced from one sample in a study of cytotoxic CD8 clonotypes in ibrutinib-treated CLL (dated by TCRdb to the early 2020s). The time point label here, explained by the study, means: 12 months on ibrutinib. Library preparation used the immunoSEQ multiplex PCR assay. TCRdb re-hosts the immuneACCESS table, in-frame sequences only. Its copies lack some clones; in the studies checked, an unresolved V gene accounts for under half of them, and the cause for the rest is not known. This sample gives over 110,000 clones in total; 80% to 95% of them show up just once. More than 10% of the sample comes from the top ten. Sequenced material: PBMCs, taken after 12 months of ibrutinib treatment. Receptors were obtained from a human donor with chronic lymphocytic leukemia.

This chain connects TRBV11-1 to TRBJ2-1; 9 bases match TRBD1. V was clipped by 4 bases and J by 9 bases; unmatched bases: 10. The germline V gene has CDR1 SGHAT and CDR2 FQDESV (reference sequence). The CDR3 is 15 residues long. CDR3 DNA: TGTGCCAGCAGCTACCGGGACAGGGTGGGTGGTGAGCAGTTCTTC. This codes for CASSYRDRVGGEQFF.

This rearrangement joins TRBV27 to TRBJ2-7; D is possibly TRBD1 (5 bases). Trimming shortened V by 0 bases and J by 1 base, and 10 bases separated the two germline ends. CDR3 length equals 15 residues. CDR1 and CDR2 (germline): MNHEY, SMNVEV (reference sequence). CDR3 DNA: TGTGCCAGCAGTTTATCGACAGACCGATCCTACGAGCAGTACTTC. Residues: CASSLSTDRSYEQYF.

This chain uses TRBV5-4 with TRBJ2-5; 7 bases match TRBD1. Trimming removed 3 bases from V and 1 base from J; junction bases left unmatched: 9. This CDR3 is built from 16 residues. Germline V CDR1 and CDR2: SGHNT, YYREEE (reference sequence). The DNA for the CDR3 is TGTGCCAGCAGCTCAGGAACCGGGACAGCCCAAGAGACCCAGTACTTC. This sequence encodes CASSSGTGTAQETQYF.

The chain is built from TRBV7-8 and TRBJ2-3; D is ambiguous. V was cut by 0 bases and J by 0 bases, with 4 bases left in between. Germline V CDR1 and CDR2: SGHVS, FQNEAQ. The CDR3 is 14 amino acids. The CDR3 sequence: CASSLAASTDTQYF. CDR3 nucleotide sequence: TGTGCCAGCAGCTTAGCGGCAAGCACAGATACGCAGTATTTT. The entire variable domain, with the rest obtained from reference TRBV7-8 and TRBJ2-3, is as follows: GAGVSQSPRYKVAKRGQDVALRCDPISGHVSLFWYQQALGQGPEFLTYFQNEAQLDKSGLPSDRFFAERPEGSVSTLKIQRTQQEDSAVYLCASSLAASTDTQYFGPGTRLTVL.

This chain links TRBV2 with TRBJ2-5, with 13 nucleotides matching TRBD2. Germline CDR1 and CDR2: SNHLY and FYNNEI. CDR3 length: 15 amino acids. The J segment lost 4 bases and the V segment lost 7 bases, leaving 6 bases of the junction unmatched. In nucleotides, the CDR3 is TGTGCCAGCATAACTAGCGGGAGGGCGATAGAGACCCAGTACTTC. This encodes CASITSGRAIETQYF.

This chain links TRBV11-1 with TRBJ1-1; weak D call: TRBD1 (5 bases). The V gene's germline CDR1 is SGHAT and CDR2 FQDESV (reference sequence). The CDR3 loop spans 15 amino acids. V was cut by 7 bases and J by 0 bases, with 15 bases left in between. CDR3 sequence reads: CASTSQGLMNTEAFF. Written as DNA, the CDR3 is TGTGCCAGCACCAGTCAGGGCCTAATGAACACTGAAGCTTTCTTT.

CDR3: CASSYRDRDDETQYF. CDR3 DNA: TGTGCCAGCAGTTACCGGGACAGGGACGACGAGACCCAGTACTTC. The chain carries TRBV28 and TRBJ2-5, with 9 bases lining up with TRBD1. Germline trimming cut 4 bases from V and 5 bases from J; bases unmatched to any gene: 8. This CDR3 region has 15 residues. Germline CDR1 is MDHEN and CDR2 is SYDVKM.

This clone has ten or more counts. The chain joins TRBV10-3 to TRBJ2-7, with 10 bases lining up with TRBD2. CDR3 size: 14 residues. Germline V gives CDR1 ENHRY, CDR2 SYGVKD. V lost 6 bases to trimming and J lost 5 bases; unmatched junction nucleotides: 7. The CDR3 spells CAIRPGLASHEQYF. CDR3 nucleotide sequence: TGTGCCATCAGGCCGGGACTAGCGTCCCACGAGCAGTACTTC.

V and J are TRBV19 and TRBJ1-2, with 12 bases identical to TRBD1. The junction had 9 bases not matched to a gene; V was cut back by 3 bases and J by 4 bases. Germline V gives CDR1 LNHDA, CDR2 SQIVND (reference sequence). The CDR3 length is 17 residues. Here the CDR3 DNA reads TGTGCCAGTAGTATTAAGGGACAGGGGGCGCCGAGCTATGGCTACACCTTC. Encoded protein: CASSIKGQGAPSYGYTF.

The rearrangement joins TRBV19 to TRBJ2-6, with D possibly TRBD1 on 6 matching bases. V lost 7 bases and J lost 0, with 10 bases in between. CDR3 length: 15 residues. Germline-derived CDR1 and CDR2 are LNHDA and SQIVND (reference sequence). Here the CDR3 reads CASKQGSSGANVLTF. The CDR3, as DNA: TGTGCCAGTAAGCAGGGGAGCTCTGGGGCCAACGTCCTGACTTTC.

The V call is TRBV28, the J call TRBJ2-1, with 7 positions matching TRBD1. There are 15 residues in the CDR3. V trimming: 3 bases; J trimming: 5 bases; junction bases outside the gene matches: 7. Germline CDR1 is MDHEN and CDR2 is SYDVKM. The chain's CDR3 is CASSLDRPSHNEQFF. CDR3 DNA: TGTGCCAGCAGTTTGGACAGGCCCTCTCACAATGAGCAGTTCTTC.

CDR3 loop: CASSPLGEAGQETQYF. The CDR3 DNA sequence: TGTGCCAGCAGCCCCTTGGGTGAAGCGGGCCAAGAGACCCAGTACTTC. V gene TRBV5-6 combines with J gene TRBJ2-5, with D perhaps matching TRBD2 (6 bases). Per germline, CDR1 SGHDT and CDR2 YYEEEE. The CDR3 totals 16 residues. Trimming took 4 bases from V and 1 from J, leaving 17 bases between them. Combining the CDR3 with reference TRBV5-6 and TRBJ2-5 gives the whole variable domain DAGVTQSPTHLIKTRGQQVTLRCSPKSGHDTVSWYQQALGQGPQFIFQYYEEEERQRGNFPDRFSGHQFPNYSSELNVNALLLGDSALYLCASSPLGEAGQETQYFGPGTRLLVL.